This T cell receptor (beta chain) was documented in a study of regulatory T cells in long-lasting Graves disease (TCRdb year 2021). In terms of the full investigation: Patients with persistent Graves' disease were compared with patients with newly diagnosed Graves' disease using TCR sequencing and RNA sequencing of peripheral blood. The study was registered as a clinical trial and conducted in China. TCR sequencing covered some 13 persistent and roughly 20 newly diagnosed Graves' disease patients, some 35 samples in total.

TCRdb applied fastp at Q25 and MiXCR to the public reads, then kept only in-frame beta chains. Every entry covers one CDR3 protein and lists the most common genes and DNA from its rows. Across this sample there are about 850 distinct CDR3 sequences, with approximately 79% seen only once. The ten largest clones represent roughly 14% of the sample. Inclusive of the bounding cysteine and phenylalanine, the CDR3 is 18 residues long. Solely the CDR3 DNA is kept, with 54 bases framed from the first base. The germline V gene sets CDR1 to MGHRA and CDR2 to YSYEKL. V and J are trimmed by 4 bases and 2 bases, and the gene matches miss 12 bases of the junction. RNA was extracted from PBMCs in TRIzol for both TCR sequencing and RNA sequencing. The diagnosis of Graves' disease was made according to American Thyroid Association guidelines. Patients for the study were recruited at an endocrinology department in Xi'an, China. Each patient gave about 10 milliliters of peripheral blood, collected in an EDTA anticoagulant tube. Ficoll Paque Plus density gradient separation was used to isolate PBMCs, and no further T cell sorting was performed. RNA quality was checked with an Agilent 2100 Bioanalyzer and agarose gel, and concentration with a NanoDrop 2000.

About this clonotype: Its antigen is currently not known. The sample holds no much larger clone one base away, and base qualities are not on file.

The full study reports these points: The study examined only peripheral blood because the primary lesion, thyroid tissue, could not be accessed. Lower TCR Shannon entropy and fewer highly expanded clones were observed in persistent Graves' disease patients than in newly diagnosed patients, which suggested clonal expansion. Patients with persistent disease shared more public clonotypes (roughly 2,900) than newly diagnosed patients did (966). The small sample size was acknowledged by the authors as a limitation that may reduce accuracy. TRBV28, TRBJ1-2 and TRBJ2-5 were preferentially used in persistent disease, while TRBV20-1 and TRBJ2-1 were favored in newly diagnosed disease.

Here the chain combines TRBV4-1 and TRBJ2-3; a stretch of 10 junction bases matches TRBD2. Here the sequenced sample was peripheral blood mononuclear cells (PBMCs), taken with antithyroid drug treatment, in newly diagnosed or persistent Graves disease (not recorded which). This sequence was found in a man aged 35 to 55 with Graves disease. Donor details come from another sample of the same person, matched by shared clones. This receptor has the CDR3 CASSPFPGTSVFTDTQYF. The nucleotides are TGCGCCAGCAGCCCATTCCCGGGGACTAGCGTATTCACAGATACGCAGTATTTT.